The 25 T cell receptor beta chains below come from one sample, sequenced in a study of regulatory T cells in long-lasting Graves disease. Described time point: newly diagnosed GD, antithyroid drugs for less than 3 months. The TCR library was made from RNA that had been extracted from PBMCs in TRIzol. Construction of TCR beta libraries relied on iRepertoire HTBI primers and on Arm-PCR targeting CDR3 regions. Each CDR3 protein gets one entry after TCRdb re-called the multiplex PCR reads with MiXCR. Of more than 300,000 distinct CDR3 sequences in the sample, approximately 10% were seen once. This sample also appeared in a second study, on T cells in Graves' hyperthyroidism and ophthalmopathy.

The sequences come from peripheral blood mononuclear cells (PBMCs), collected at new diagnosis, from a patient treated with antithyroid drugs. The receptors stem from a woman younger than 30 with Graves disease.

In regard to this clonotype: A clone one base away is much larger, so this may be a read error. This chain joins TRBV6-1 and TRBJ1-3; D is perhaps TRBD1 (6 bases). Germline V gene sequence: CDR1 MNHNS, CDR2 SASEGT. The CDR3 contains 15 residues. The CDR3 DNA reads as TGTGCCAGCAGTGTCCGGGGGGCTCTTGGAAACACCATGTATTTT. It encodes CASSVRGALGNTMYF.

This clonotype was detected a few times. V gene TRBV19 combines with J gene TRBJ2-3; D may be TRBD2 (6 bases). This CDR3 comprises 16 residues. Trimming stripped 4 bases from V and 0 bases from J, with 14 bases between. The germline gives CDR1 LNHDA, CDR2 SQIVND (reference sequence). This CDR3 is CASSRWSSGSTDTQYF. Here the CDR3 DNA reads TGTGCCAGTAGTAGGTGGAGTAGCGGTAGCACAGATACGCAGTATTTT.

This clonotype was observed many times. The chain uses TRBV6-2 or TRBV6-3 and TRBJ2-2; no firm D call. Germline V gene data show CDR1 as MNHEY and CDR2 as SVGEGT. The CDR3 has 11 residues. Trimming removed 2 bases from V and 7 bases from J, with 2 bases in between. The CDR3 DNA reads TGTGCCAGCAGTTACGGCGGGGAGCTGTTTTTT. It translates to CASSYGGELFF.

This clonotype was picked up many times. This chain uses TRBV11-2 with TRBJ2-3; D gene unclear. The germline V and J ends were trimmed by 0 bases and 5 bases, with 6 bases remaining between them. CDR3 length equals 13 residues. From germline, CDR1 is SGHAT and CDR2 FQNNGV. CDR3 residues: CASSLERRDTQYF. In DNA, the CDR3 is TGTGCCAGCAGCTTAGAACGGAGAGATACGCAGTATTTT.

This clonotype was seen only once. A read error may be the cause here, since a much bigger clone is one base away. The chain couples TRBV20-1 to TRBJ2-7; the D is unclear. In germline, CDR1 is DFQATT, CDR2 SNEGSKA (reference sequence). V was shortened by 7 bases and J by 0 bases, with 7 bases between the two germline ends. The CDR3 has 11 amino acids. CDR3 region: CSGADSYEQYF. CDR3 bases: TGCAGTGGTGCCGACTCCTACGAGCAGTACTTC.

A note on this clonotype: A much larger clone is a single base away; this may be a read error. The J gene is TRBJ1-5, the V gene TRBV28; no clear D. Germline CDR1 reads MDHEN; CDR2 reads SYDVKM. This CDR3 comprises 14 residues. V lost 3 bases to trimming and J lost 7 bases, with 13 bases between them. CDR3 sequence: CASSFLRMSQPQHF. As DNA, the CDR3 is TGTGCCAGCAGTTTCCTAAGGATGTCGCAGCCCCAGCATTTT. The full variable domain, in which reference TRBV28 and TRBJ1-5 provide the parts outside the CDR3, is DVKVTQSSRYLVKRTGEKVFLECVQDMDHENMFWYRQDPGLGLRLIYFSYDVKMKEKGDIPEGYSVSREKKERFSLILESASTNQTSMYLCASSFLRMSQPQHFGDGTRLSIL.

This clonotype was observed at least ten times. This chain connects TRBV11-2 to TRBJ2-3; 9 bases map to TRBD2. The CDR3 sequence is 16 residues long. The ends lost 4 bases at V and 0 bases at J; junction bases unmatched: 5. CDR1 is SGHAT and CDR2 is FQNNGV in the germline V gene. The CDR3 nucleotides read TGTGCCAGCAGCTCCCGACTAGCGGCTAGCACAGATACGCAGTATTTT. Translated: CASSSRLAASTDTQYF.

This clonotype was counted between two and nine times. The chain links TRBV6-5 to TRBJ2-1, with 11 bases lining up with TRBD1. This CDR3 has 17 residues. V shed 2 bases, J shed 4 bases, and the junction held 7 bases outside the gene matches. Germline V lookup: CDR1 MNHEY, CDR2 SVGAGI. CDR3 in DNA: TGTGCCAGCAGTTACCCTCGGACAGGGGGCTATTACAATGAGCAGTTCTTC. As protein: CASSYPRTGGYYNEQFF.

A remark on this clonotype: One junction end disagrees with the germline gene, perhaps due to a read error. This chain joins TRBV28 and TRBJ2-1, with 14 bases aligning to TRBD2. CDR1 is MDHEN and CDR2 is SYDVKM in the germline V gene. This CDR3 comprises 15 residues. CDR3: CASSDGTSGSNGQFF. The CDR3 DNA reads TGTGCCAGCAGTGACGGGACTAGCGGGAGCAATGGGCAGTTCTTC.

This clonotype was counted a few times. This chain uses TRBV29-1 with TRBJ2-1; no definite D call. The V and J ends lost 6 bases and 8 bases respectively, with 17 bases between them. This CDR3 has 13 residues. Germline CDR1 SQVTM, CDR2 ANQGSEA. The DNA of the CDR3 is TGCAGCGTCGGAACCACCTTAAGCGATGAGCAGTTCTTC. It specifies CSVGTTLSDEQFF.

This clonotype was seen repeatedly, ten times or more. The chain has TRBV7-2 and TRBJ2-5; D gene ambiguous. Germline V gene sequence: CDR1 SGHTA, CDR2 FQGNSA. CDR3 size: 12 residues. The ends were cut back, 2 bases at V and 4 bases at J, with 5 bases in the middle. CDR3 protein: CASSLRSETQYF. CDR3 DNA: TGTGCCAGCAGCTTAAGGTCAGAGACCCAGTACTTC.

This clonotype was seen many times. V gene TRBV30 combines with J gene TRBJ1-5, with D possibly matching TRBD1 (5 bases). Germline V gives CDR1 GTSNPN, CDR2 SVGIG (reference sequence). V gave up 1 base and J gave up 0 bases, with 10 bases separating them. The CDR3 has 15 amino acids. The CDR3 nucleotides are TGTGCCTGGAGTGGAGGGACGGATAGCAATCAGCCCCAGCATTTT. Its translation is CAWSGGTDSNQPQHF.

The chain couples TRBV9 to TRBJ1-2; 7 bases map to TRBD1. The ends lost 4 bases at V and 4 bases at J; junction bases unmatched: 10. This CDR3 comprises 15 residues. CDR1 is SGDLS, CDR2 YYNGEE, per germline. The CDR3 bases are TGTGCCAGCAGCCCGGCCGGGACAGCACTCTATGGCTACACCTTC. It translates to CASSPAGTALYGYTF.

In this sample, this clonotype turned up many times. The chain joins TRBV20-1 to TRBJ2-1; maybe TRBD1 (6 bases). Germline V lookup: CDR1 DFQATT, CDR2 SNEGSKA (reference sequence). This CDR3 contains 15 residues. V was clipped by 0 bases and J by 4 bases, with 13 bases between them. Here the CDR3 DNA reads TGCAGTGCTAGAGATGGGACACCTGAATACAATGAGCAGTTCTTC. Encoded protein: CSARDGTPEYNEQFF.

This clonotype has a handful of counts. The chain couples TRBV25-1 to TRBJ2-3, with 7 bases lining up with TRBD1. CDR3 length equals 17 residues. Germline V gives CDR1 MGHDK, CDR2 SYGVNS. The J segment lost 4 bases and the V segment lost 4 bases, leaving 14 bases of the junction unmatched. The CDR3 region is CASSASGGRAQSDTQYF. Here the CDR3 DNA reads TGTGCCAGCAGTGCCTCAGGGGGTAGAGCTCAATCAGATACGCAGTATTTT.

This clonotype occurred many times. Relative to the germline gene, one junction end is altered; a read error may explain this. This sequence joins TRBV7-3 and TRBJ2-1, with TRBD1 as a possible D gene (5 bases). Germline V gives CDR1 SGHTA, CDR2 FQGTGA. CDR3 length equals 13 residues. CDR3 region: CASSVTGYNEQFF. In DNA form, the CDR3 reads TGTGCCAGCAGCGTAACAGGATACAATGAGCAGTTCTTC. Full variable domain (missing parts from reference TRBV7-3 and TRBJ2-1): GAGVSQTPSNKVTEKGKYVELRCDPISGHTALYWYRQSLGQGPEFLIYFQGTGAADDSGLPNDRFFAVRPEGSVSTLKIQRTERGDSAVYLCASSVTGYNEQFFGPGTRLTVL.

This clonotype has at least ten counts. The chain couples TRBV6-1 to TRBJ2-1; no definite D call. Germline values: CDR1 MNHNS, CDR2 SASEGT. The CDR3 has 14 amino acids. Trimming pared 10 bases from V and 0 bases from J, leaving 13 bases between. The CDR3 here is CATSISSSYNEQFF. CDR3 in DNA: TGTGCCACCTCGATCTCTAGCTCCTACAATGAGCAGTTCTTC.

CDR3 loop: CASSGVLWGKGSSYNEQFF. For the CDR3, the DNA is TGCGCCAGCAGTGGGGTACTCTGGGGCAAGGGTAGCTCCTACAATGAGCAGTTCTTC. J is TRBJ2-1 and V is TRBV10-2, with D possibly being TRBD1 (5 bases). The ends were cut back, 4 bases at V and 0 bases at J, with 22 bases in the middle. This CDR3 has 19 amino acids. Germline values: CDR1 WSHSY, CDR2 SAAADI.

This clonotype occurred a few times. The rearrangement uses TRBV9 and TRBJ2-5; the match to TRBD2 covers 12 bases. Germline-derived CDR1 and CDR2 are SGDLS and YYNGEE. This CDR3 is built from 15 residues. V trimming: 3 bases; J trimming: 5 bases; junction bases outside the gene matches: 5. CDR3: CASSDLAGGAETQYF. CDR3 in DNA: TGTGCCAGCAGCGACCTAGCGGGAGGGGCGGAGACCCAGTACTTC. Full variable domain (missing parts from reference TRBV9 and TRBJ2-5): DSGVTQTPKHLITATGQRVTLRCSPRSGDLSVYWYQQSLDQGLQFLIQYYNGEERAKGNILERFSAQQFPDLHSELNLSSLELGDSALYFCASSDLAGGAETQYFGPGTRLLVL.

The sample holds many counts of this clonotype. V gene TRBV4-1 combines with J gene TRBJ1-1; D not certain. Germline V CDR1 and CDR2: MGHRA, YSYEKL. This CDR3 is built from 14 residues. V was shortened by 1 base and J by 1 base, with 7 bases between the two germline ends. CDR3 bases: TGCGCCAGCAGCCAAGTGTATGCGAACACTGAAGCTTTCTTT. It codes for CASSQVYANTEAFF.

This clonotype was found a few times. The genes are TRBV19 and TRBJ1-2, with D hard to call. Per the germline V gene, CDR1 is LNHDA and CDR2 is SQIVND (reference sequence). The V gene lost 5 bases and the J gene lost 2 bases, with 15 bases spanning the gap. This CDR3 has 15 residues. The CDR3 bases are TGTGCCAGTAGTCCACGGGCAGAAACGAACTATGGCTACACCTTC. Translated: CASSPRAETNYGYTF. Variable domain in full (rest from reference TRBV19 and TRBJ1-2): DGGITQSPKYLFRKEGQNVTLSCEQNLNHDAMYWYRQDPGQGLRLIYYSQIVNDFQKGDIAEGYSVSREKKESFPLTVTSAQKNPTAFYLCASSPRAETNYGYTFGSGTRLTVV.

This clonotype was recorded at least ten times. V is TRBV5-4 and J is TRBJ2-7; D uncertain. CDR1 and CDR2 (germline): SGHNT, YYREEE (reference sequence). Trimming cost V 0 bases and J 4 bases, with 5 bases left between them. The length of the CDR3 is 12 residues. CDR3 in amino acids: CASSLDFYEQYF. CDR3 coding DNA: TGTGCCAGCAGCTTGGATTTTTACGAGCAGTACTTC.

This clonotype was observed a handful of times. V usage is TRBV24-1 and J usage is TRBJ1-2; D is unresolved. Trimming cost V 3 bases and J 4 bases, with 5 bases left between them. Germline V gene sequence: CDR1 KGHDR, CDR2 SFDVKD. The length of the CDR3 is 12 residues. The CDR3 is CATSDQGYGYTF. CDR3 nucleotide sequence: TGTGCCACCAGTGATCAAGGCTATGGCTACACCTTC.

This clonotype was detected ten times or more. This CDR3 is CASSPPPATGETQYF. Written as DNA, the CDR3 is TGCGCCAGCAGCCCCCCCCCAGCAACTGGGGAGACCCAGTACTTC. V gene TRBV5-1 combines with J gene TRBJ2-5; D remains ambiguous. The V gene's germline CDR1 is SGHRS and CDR2 YFSETQ. This CDR3 contains 15 residues. Trimming removed 4 bases at V and 5 bases at J, with 18 bases between.

Many counts were recorded for this clonotype. CDR3 DNA sequence: TGTGCCAGCAGTTTGCGAGGAGGGTGGAACACTGAAGCTTTCTTT. It translates to CASSLRGGWNTEAFF. This chain links TRBV12-3 or TRBV12-4 with TRBJ1-1; D not certain. CDR3 size: 15 residues. The V end was cut by 3 bases, the J end by 1 base, with 12 bases between.